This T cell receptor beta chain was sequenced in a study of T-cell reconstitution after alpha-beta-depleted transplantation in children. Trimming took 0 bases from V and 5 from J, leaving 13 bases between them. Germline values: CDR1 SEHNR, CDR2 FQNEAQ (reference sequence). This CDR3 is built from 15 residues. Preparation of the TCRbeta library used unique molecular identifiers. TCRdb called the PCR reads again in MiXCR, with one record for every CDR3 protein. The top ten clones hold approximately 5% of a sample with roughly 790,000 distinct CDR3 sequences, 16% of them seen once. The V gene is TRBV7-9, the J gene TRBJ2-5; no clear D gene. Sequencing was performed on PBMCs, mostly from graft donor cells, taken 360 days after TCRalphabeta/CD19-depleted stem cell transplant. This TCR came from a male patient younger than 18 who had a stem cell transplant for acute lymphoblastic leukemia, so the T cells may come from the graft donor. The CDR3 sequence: CASSLAVGVLETQYF. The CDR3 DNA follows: TGTGCCAGCAGCTTAGCGGTTGGGGTTCTGGAGACCCAGTACTTC.